The rows below give T cell receptor beta chains drawn from one sample of a study of post-analysis software for immune sequencing data. TCRdb called the PCR reads again in MiXCR, with one record for every CDR3 protein. The repertoire holds about 820,000 distinct CDR3 sequences, with 53% as singletons. Sequencing was done on a sample of blood. These receptors all stem from a girl aged 10-17 years with multiple sclerosis. The CDR3 runs from the conserved cysteine through the conserved F or W. The D gene is left open where the match is weak. Only some rows state a clone size, as once, few, many or a class for expanded clones.

>few|TRBV3-1|.|TRBJ2-1
TGTGCCAGCAGCTGGGAATACAATGAGCAGTTCTTC
CASSWEYNEQFF
>.|TRBV20-1|TRBD1|TRBJ2-5
TGCAGTGCAGTAGGACAGGGAGTGTTGACCCAGTACTTC
CSAVGQGVLTQYF
>few|TRBV12-3/TRBV12-4|.|TRBJ2-5
TGTGCCAGCAGTCCTGTGCTGTACCAAGAGACCCAGTACTTC
CASSPVLYQETQYF
>.|TRBV3-1|TRBD2|TRBJ2-1
TGTGCCAGCAGCCCTCCCCTTCTGACTAGCGGGGGAAATGAGCAGTTCTTC
CASSPPLLTSGGNEQFF
>.|TRBV29-1|.|TRBJ2-7
TGCAGCGTCCCCCGGGACCCGGGGACCGAGCAGTACTTC
CSVPRDPGTEQYF
>once|TRBV9|.|TRBJ1-2
TGTGCCAGCAGCGTAGAGTATGGGCAGGGCCCCGATGGCTACACCTTC
CASSVEYGQGPDGYTF
>.|TRBV2|.|TRBJ1-1
TGTGCCAGCAACATAGCATTCCGTCTGAACACTGAAGCTTTCTTT
CASNIAFRLNTEAFF
>few|TRBV29-1|.|TRBJ2-5
TGCAGCGCCACCGTGGCCAGGGTCGAGACCCAGTACTTC
CSATVARVETQYF
>.|TRBV2|.|TRBJ1-5
TGTGCCAGCAGTCGAGGACAGTCTAACAATCAGCCCCAGCATTTT
CASSRGQSNNQPQHF
>.|TRBV20-1|.|TRBJ1-4
TGCAGTGCTGTTACCGGGGGGGGTGAAAAACTGTTTTTT
CSAVTGGGEKLFF
>few|TRBV6-1|TRBD1|TRBJ2-7
TGTGCCAGCAGTGAAAGCATGGACAGGGGCCGCCGGCAGTACTTC
CASSESMDRGRRQYF
>.|TRBV25-1|.|TRBJ2-7
TGTGCCAGCAGTGAATTGGAGACAGGCTACGAGCAGTACTTC
CASSELETGYEQYF
>few|TRBV20-1|TRBD2|TRBJ2-3
TGCAGTGCCATAGACCTAGCGGTTAGCACAGATACGCAGTATTTT
CSAIDLAVSTDTQYF
>once|TRBV20-1|TRBD1|TRBJ1-1
TGCAGTGCTAGAGATCAGACAGGGCCGAACACTGAAGCTTTCTTT
CSARDQTGPNTEAFF
>.|TRBV10-3|.|TRBJ1-2
TGTGCCATCAGCCTGGCGGGTTCCGATGGCTACACCTTC
CAISLAGSDGYTF
>few|TRBV20-1|.|TRBJ2-7
TGCAGTGCTAGGAGTCCCTATAGCGGAGCCTACGAGCAGTACTTC
CSARSPYSGAYEQYF
>.|TRBV12-3/TRBV12-4|.|TRBJ1-1
TGTGCCACTACAGGGTCCCCCACTGAAGCTTTCTTT
CATTGSPTEAFF
>.|TRBV9|TRBD2|TRBJ2-3
TGTGCCAGCAGCATCGGACTAGCGGGGGGGCGGATTTGGGGAGATACGCAGTATTTT
CASSIGLAGGRIWGDTQYF
>few|TRBV7-2|.|TRBJ2-7
TGTGCCAGCAGTTTATCCCCTCCGGGACATTCAAGCTCCTACGAGCAGTACTTC
CASSLSPPGHSSSYEQYF
>once|TRBV6-5|.|TRBJ2-4
TGTGCCAGCAGATACAGGGACATTCAGTACTTC
CASRYRDIQYF
>.|TRBV7-2|TRBD2|TRBJ2-7
TGTGCCAGCAGCTTAGTTTGGGGCGCGGGAGCTGACGAGCAGTACTTC
CASSLVWGAGADEQYF
>.|TRBV7-8|.|TRBJ1-2
TGTGCCAGCAGCCACGACAGAAGCTATGGCTACACCTTC
CASSHDRSYGYTF
>.|TRBV5-6|.|TRBJ1-5
TGTGCCAGCAGCCACGGGAGTCAGCCCCAGCATTTT
CASSHGSQPQHF
>once|TRBV4-3|.|TRBJ2-3
TGCGCCAGCGGCCCCGGGTCTTTTCCCGGGGTAGATACGCAGTATTTT
CASGPGSFPGVDTQYF
>.|TRBV7-2|.|TRBJ1-2
TGTGCCAGCAGCTCCGCAGGGATATCTAACTATGGCTACACCTTC
CASSSAGISNYGYTF
>.|TRBV11-2|TRBD1|TRBJ2-7
TGTGCCAGCAGCTTAGTGCCTGCCGCCGGGACAGGCGCAGCCTACGAGCAGTACTTC
CASSLVPAAGTGAAYEQYF
>few|TRBV20-1|TRBD2|TRBJ2-1
TGCAGTGCTAGAGGCCTAGCGGGAGATGCCAATGAGCAGTTCTTC
CSARGLAGDANEQFF
>.|TRBV7-3|.|TRBJ2-2
TGTGCCAGCAGCCCTACTCATAACACCGGGGAGCTGTTTTTT
CASSPTHNTGELFF
>.|TRBV12-3/TRBV12-4|TRBD2|TRBJ2-7
TGTGCCAGCAGTTTACGGCGCGTGGGAGGGCCCAGGAGCTCCTACAATGAGCAGTACTTC
CASSLRRVGGPRSSYNEQYF
>.|TRBV3-1|TRBD1|TRBJ2-4
TGTGCCAGCAGTCACGACAGGGGGCGAAGCGACATTCAGTACTTC
CASSHDRGRSDIQYF
>.|TRBV27|TRBD1|TRBJ2-5
TGTGCCAGCAGTTTATGGGGACAGCTACAAGAGACCCAGTACTTC
CASSLWGQLQETQYF
>.|TRBV23-1|TRBD2|TRBJ2-3
TGCGCCAGCAGTCAATCAAGGGAGGGAACCTTACCCACAGATACGCAGTATTTT
CASSQSREGTLPTDTQYF
>.|TRBV19|TRBD1|TRBJ2-7
TGTGCCAGTAGCAGGGGACAGGTCTACGAGCAGTACTTC
CASSRGQVYEQYF
>.|TRBV9|TRBD2|TRBJ2-1
TGTGCCAGCAGCGTAATGCGGGGGGACTACAATGAGCAGTTCTTC
CASSVMRGDYNEQFF
>.|TRBV5-1|TRBD1|TRBJ1-6
TGCGCCAGCAGCGAAGGACAGGGGGGGTCCCTCCACTTT
CASSEGQGGSLHF
>few|TRBV7-3|.|TRBJ2-7
TGTGCCAGCAGGAAGCCCCCTACGCAGGACAATGAGCAGTACTTC
CASRKPPTQDNEQYF
>.|TRBV20-1|TRBD1|TRBJ2-7
TGCAGTGCTAGAGGGCGGACAGGGGCCGCGAACGAGCAGTACTTC
CSARGRTGAANEQYF
>.|TRBV5-1|TRBD2|TRBJ2-7
TGCGCCAGCAGCCTCTTTAGCGGGAGCCACGAGCAGTACTTC
CASSLFSGSHEQYF
>.|TRBV2|.|TRBJ2-7
TGTGCCAGCAGTGACCCTTCAGGGTCTAGCGAGAACGAGCAGTACTTC
CASSDPSGSSENEQYF
>.|TRBV29-1|.|TRBJ2-7
TGCAGCGTTAGGGCAGGTGTCACCTACGAGCAGTACTTC
CSVRAGVTYEQYF
>.|TRBV7-9|.|TRBJ2-7
TGTGCCAGCAGCTCGCCTAACATCGCCAGTAAAGAGCAGTACTTC
CASSSPNIASKEQYF
>.|TRBV29-1|.|TRBJ1-1
TGCAGCGTGGACGTAACCCTAAACACTGAAGCTTTCTTT
CSVDVTLNTEAFF
>.|TRBV27|.|TRBJ2-3
TGTGCCAGCAGCTACAGGGATACAGATACGCAGTATTTT
CASSYRDTDTQYF
>.|TRBV20-1|.|TRBJ1-2
TGCAGTGCTATCGGTGGCTACACCTTC
CSAIGGYTF
>.|TRBV5-1|.|TRBJ2-3
TGCGCCAGCAGCGGGGGGGTCCCGGGACAGGCTGGAGATACGCAGTATTTT
CASSGGVPGQAGDTQYF
>few|TRBV7-3|.|TRBJ2-7
TGTGCCAGCAGCTTCTCTTCAAGGGTCGGCTACGAGCAGTACTTC
CASSFSSRVGYEQYF
>.|TRBV20-1|TRBD2|TRBJ2-3
TGCAGTGCGGGGGATACTAGCGGCTACACAGATACGCAGTATTTT
CSAGDTSGYTDTQYF
>.|TRBV20-1|TRBD2|TRBJ2-5
TGCAGTGCTAGCCAATTCGGACTAGCGGAGACCCAGTACTTC
CSASQFGLAETQYF
>.|TRBV10-3|.|TRBJ1-2
TGTGCCATCAGTGAGGACAGCAACTATGGCTACACCTTC
CAISEDSNYGYTF